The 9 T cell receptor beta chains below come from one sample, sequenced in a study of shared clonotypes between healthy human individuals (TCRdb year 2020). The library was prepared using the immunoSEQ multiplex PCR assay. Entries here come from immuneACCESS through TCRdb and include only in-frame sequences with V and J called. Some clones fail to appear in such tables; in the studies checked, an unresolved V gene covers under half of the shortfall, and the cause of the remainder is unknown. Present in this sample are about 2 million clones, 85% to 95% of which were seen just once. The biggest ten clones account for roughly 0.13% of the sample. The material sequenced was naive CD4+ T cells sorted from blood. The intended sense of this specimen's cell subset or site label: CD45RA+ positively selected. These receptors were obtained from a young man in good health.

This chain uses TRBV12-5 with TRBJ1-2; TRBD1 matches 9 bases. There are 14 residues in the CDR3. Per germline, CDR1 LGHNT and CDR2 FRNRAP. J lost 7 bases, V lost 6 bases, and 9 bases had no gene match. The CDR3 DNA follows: TGTGCTAGTGGGTCGGACAGGGGAAAAACTGGCTACACCTTC. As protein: CASGSDRGKTGYTF. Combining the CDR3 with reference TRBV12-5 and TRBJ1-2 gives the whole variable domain DARVTQTPRHKVTEMGQEVTMRCQPILGHNTVFWYRQTMMQGLELLAYFRNRAPLDDSGMPKDRFSAEMPDATLATLKIQPSEPRDSAVYFCASGSDRGKTGYTFGSGTRLTVV.

DNA of the CDR3: TGTGCCAGCCGAGGGGCTAGCGAGGGGATCTCTGGGGCCAACGTCCTGACTTTC. Translation: CASRGASEGISGANVLTF. The genes are TRBV28 and TRBJ2-6, with D tentatively TRBD2 (6 bases). Germline V gives CDR1 MDHEN, CDR2 SYDVKM. The V and J ends lost 8 bases and 0 bases respectively, with 20 bases between them. CDR3 size: 18 residues.

CDR3 residues: CASSILPGQGWEQYF. As DNA, the CDR3 is TGTGCCAGTAGTATACTTCCGGGACAGGGATGGGAGCAGTACTTC. J is TRBJ2-7 and V is TRBV19, with 9 bases fitting TRBD1. CDR1 and CDR2 from the germline V gene are LNHDA and SQIVND (reference sequence). This CDR3 has 15 amino acids. J was trimmed by 7 bases and V by 2 bases; bases with no gene match: 9.

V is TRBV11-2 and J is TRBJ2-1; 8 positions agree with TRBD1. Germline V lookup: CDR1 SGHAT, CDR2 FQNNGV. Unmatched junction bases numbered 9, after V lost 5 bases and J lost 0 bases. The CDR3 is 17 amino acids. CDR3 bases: TGTGCCAGCAGCCATTCTCAGGGGGCTAGCTCCTACAATGAGCAGTTCTTC. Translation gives CASSHSQGASSYNEQFF.

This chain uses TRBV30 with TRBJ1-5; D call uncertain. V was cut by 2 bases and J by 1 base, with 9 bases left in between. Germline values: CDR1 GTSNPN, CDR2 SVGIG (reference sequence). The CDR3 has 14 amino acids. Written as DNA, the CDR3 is TGTGCCTGGAGTCAGAGTGGGAGCAATCAGCCCCAGCATTTT. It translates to CAWSQSGSNQPQHF.

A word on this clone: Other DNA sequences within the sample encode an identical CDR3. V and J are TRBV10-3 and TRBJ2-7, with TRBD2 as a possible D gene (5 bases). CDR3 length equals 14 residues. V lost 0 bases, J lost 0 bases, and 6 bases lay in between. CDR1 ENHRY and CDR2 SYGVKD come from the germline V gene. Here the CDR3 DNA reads TGTGCCATCAGTGAGTCGGCGGGCTCCTACGAGCAGTACTTC. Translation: CAISESAGSYEQYF.

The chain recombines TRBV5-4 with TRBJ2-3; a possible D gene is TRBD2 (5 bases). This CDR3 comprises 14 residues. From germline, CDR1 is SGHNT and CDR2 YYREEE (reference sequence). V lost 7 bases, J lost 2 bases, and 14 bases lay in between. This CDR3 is CASAHRGSTDTQYF. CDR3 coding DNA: TGTGCCAGCGCGCATAGAGGGTCCACAGATACGCAGTATTTT. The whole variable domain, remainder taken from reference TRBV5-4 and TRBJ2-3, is ETGVTQSPTHLIKTRGQQVTLRCSSQSGHNTVSWYQQALGQGPQFIFQYYREEENGRGNFPPRFSGLQFPNYSSELNVNALELDDSALYLCASAHRGSTDTQYFGPGTRLTVL.

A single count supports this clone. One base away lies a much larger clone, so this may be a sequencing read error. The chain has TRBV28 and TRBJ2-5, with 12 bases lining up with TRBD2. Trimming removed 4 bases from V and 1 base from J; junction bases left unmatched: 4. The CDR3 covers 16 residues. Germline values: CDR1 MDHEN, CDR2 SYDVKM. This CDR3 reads CASSSGGLAGQETQYF. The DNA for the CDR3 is TGTGCCAGCAGTTCTGGGGGACTAGCGGGCCAAGAGACCCAGTACTTC.

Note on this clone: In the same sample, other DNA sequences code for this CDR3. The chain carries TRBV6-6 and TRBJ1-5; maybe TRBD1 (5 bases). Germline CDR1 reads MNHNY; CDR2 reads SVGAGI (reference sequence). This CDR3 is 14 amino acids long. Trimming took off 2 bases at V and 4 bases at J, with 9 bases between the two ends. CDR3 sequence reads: CASSYGGGNQPQHF. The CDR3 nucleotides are TGTGCCAGCAGTTACGGCGGGGGGAATCAGCCCCAGCATTTT.